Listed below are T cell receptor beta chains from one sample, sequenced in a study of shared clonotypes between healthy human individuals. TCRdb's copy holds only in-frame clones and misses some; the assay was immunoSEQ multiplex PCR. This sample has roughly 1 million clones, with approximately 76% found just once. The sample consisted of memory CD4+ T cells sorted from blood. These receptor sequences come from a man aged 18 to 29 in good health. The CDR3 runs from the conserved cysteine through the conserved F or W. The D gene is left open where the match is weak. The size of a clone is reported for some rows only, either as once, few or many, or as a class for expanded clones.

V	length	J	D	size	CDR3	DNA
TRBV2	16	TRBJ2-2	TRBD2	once	CASSPGLARGTGELFF	TGTGCCAGCAGTCCCGGACTAGCAAGGGGGACCGGGGAGCTGTTTTTT
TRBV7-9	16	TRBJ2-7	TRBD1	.	CASSLARGTGSYEQYF	TGTGCCAGCAGCTTAGCGAGAGGGACAGGTTCCTACGAGCAGTACTTC
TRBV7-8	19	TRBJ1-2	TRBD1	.	CASSLVKRDRLPSNYGYTF	TGTGCCAGCAGCTTAGTTAAGCGGGACAGACTTCCAAGTAACTATGGCTACACCTTC
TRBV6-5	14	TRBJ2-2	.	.	CASRIPGAGGELFF	TGTGCCAGCAGGATCCCGGGGGCAGGCGGGGAGCTGTTTTTT
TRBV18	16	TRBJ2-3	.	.	CASSPGITTSTDTQYF	TGTGCCAGCTCACCGGGGATTACCACTAGCACAGATACGCAGTATTTT
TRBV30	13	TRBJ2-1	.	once	CAWNREISQEQFF	TGTGCCTGGAACCGAGAGATTTCTCAGGAGCAGTTCTTC
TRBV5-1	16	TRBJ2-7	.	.	CASSLGISAVSYEQYF	TGCGCCAGCAGCTTGGGTATTAGCGCGGTGTCCTACGAGCAGTACTTC
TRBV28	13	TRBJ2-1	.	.	CASIGTAPNEQFF	TGTGCCAGCATCGGGACCGCCCCTAATGAGCAGTTCTTC
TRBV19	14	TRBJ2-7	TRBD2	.	CASSISGRANEQYF	TGTGCCAGTAGTATAAGTGGGAGGGCCAACGAGCAGTACTTC
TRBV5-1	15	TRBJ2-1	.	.	CASSLGIATYNEQFF	TGCGCCAGCAGCTTGGGAATAGCGACCTACAATGAGCAGTTCTTC
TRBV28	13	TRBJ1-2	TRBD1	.	CASSRDRLYGYTF	TGTGCCAGCAGTAGGGACAGGCTTTATGGCTACACCTTC
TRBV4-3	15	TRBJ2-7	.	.	CASSQGRQSFYEQYF	TGCGCCAGCAGCCAAGGGCGACAGAGCTTCTACGAGCAGTACTTC
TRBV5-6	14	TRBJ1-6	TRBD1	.	CASSSGTGFSPLHF	TGTGCCAGCAGCTCCGGGACAGGGTTTTCACCCCTCCACTTT
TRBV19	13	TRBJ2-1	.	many	CASMTLWDNEQFF	TGTGCCAGTATGACTCTTTGGGACAATGAGCAGTTCTTC
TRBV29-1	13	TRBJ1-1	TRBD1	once	CSVGPGQGTEAFF	TGCAGCGTTGGGCCGGGACAGGGCACTGAAGCTTTCTTT
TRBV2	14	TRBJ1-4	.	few	CASSDPGSQEKLFF	TGTGCCAGCAGTGATCCAGGGTCTCAAGAAAAACTGTTTTTT
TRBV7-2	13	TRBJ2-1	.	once	CASSRKLGNEQFF	TGTGCCAGCAGCCGAAAGCTAGGTAATGAGCAGTTCTTC
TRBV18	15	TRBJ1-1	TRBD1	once	CASSPSDRVGTEAFF	TGTGCCAGCTCACCATCGGACAGGGTAGGAACTGAAGCTTTCTTT
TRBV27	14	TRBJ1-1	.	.	CASSLGQMNTEAFF	TGTGCCAGCAGTTTAGGGCAGATGAACACTGAAGCTTTCTTT
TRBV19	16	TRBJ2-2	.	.	CASKAQNLKNTGELFF	TGTGCCAGTAAGGCCCAGAACCTGAAGAACACCGGGGAGCTGTTTTTT
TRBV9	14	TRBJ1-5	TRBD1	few	CASSDSTGNQPQHF	TGTGCCAGCAGCGACTCGACAGGGAATCAGCCCCAGCATTTT
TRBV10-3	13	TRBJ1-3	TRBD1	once	CAISPGQGNTIYF	TGTGCCATCAGCCCGGGACAGGGAAACACCATATATTTT
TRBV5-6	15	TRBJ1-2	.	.	CASSSARKAGYGYTF	TGTGCCAGCAGCTCCGCAAGGAAGGCAGGGTATGGCTACACCTTC
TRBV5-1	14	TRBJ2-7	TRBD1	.	CASRLDRGRDEQYF	TGCGCCAGCAGGCTCGACAGGGGGAGAGACGAGCAGTACTTC
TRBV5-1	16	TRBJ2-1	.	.	CASSLSGSTLINEQFF	TGCGCCAGCAGCTTGAGCGGATCGACCTTAATTAATGAGCAGTTCTTC
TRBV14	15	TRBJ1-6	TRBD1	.	CASSHRQGPNSPLHF	TGTGCCAGCAGCCACCGACAGGGACCTAATTCACCCCTCCACTTT
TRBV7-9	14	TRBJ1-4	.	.	CASSLGTDNEKLFF	TGTGCCAGCAGCTTAGGAACCGATAATGAAAAACTGTTTTTT
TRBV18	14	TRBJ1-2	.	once	CASSSFKANYGYTF	TGTGCCAGCTCCAGTTTCAAGGCAAACTATGGCTACACCTTC
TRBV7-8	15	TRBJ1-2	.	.	CASRTIGESNYGYTF	TGTGCCAGCAGAACGATTGGCGAGTCTAACTATGGCTACACCTTC
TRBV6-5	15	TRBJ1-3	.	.	CASSRGQISGNTIYF	TGTGCCAGCAGCCGGGGACAAATCTCTGGAAACACCATATATTTT
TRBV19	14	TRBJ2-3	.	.	CASSLQGPPDTQYF	TGTGCCAGTAGTCTCCAGGGCCCCCCAGATACGCAGTATTTT
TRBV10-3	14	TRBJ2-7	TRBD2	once	CAIRGTSGSYEQYF	TGTGCCATCAGGGGGACTAGCGGGAGCTACGAGCAGTACTTC
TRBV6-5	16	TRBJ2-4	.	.	CASSSPRDRTKNIQYF	TGTGCCAGCAGTTCCCCCCGCGACAGGACCAAAAACATTCAGTACTTC
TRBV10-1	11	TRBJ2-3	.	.	CASSGSDTQYF	TGCGCCAGCAGTGGCTCAGATACGCAGTATTTT
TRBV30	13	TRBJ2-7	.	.	CAWNKGNSYEQYF	TGTGCCTGGAATAAGGGAAACTCCTACGAGCAGTACTTC
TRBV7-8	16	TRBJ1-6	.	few	CASSLGGRSYNSPLHF	TGTGCCAGCAGCTTAGGGGGGAGGTCCTATAATTCACCCCTCCACTTT
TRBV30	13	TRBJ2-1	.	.	CAWRGLAYNEQFF	TGTGCCTGGAGGGGACTCGCCTACAATGAGCAGTTCTTC
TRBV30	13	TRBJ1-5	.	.	CAWAGTSNQPQHF	TGTGCCTGGGCGGGGACTAGCAATCAGCCTCAGCATTTT
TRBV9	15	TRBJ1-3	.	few	CASSPLSSSGNTIYF	TGTGCCAGCAGCCCTTTAAGTTCCTCTGGAAACACCATATATTTT
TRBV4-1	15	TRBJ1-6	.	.	CASSQDHRVASPLHF	TGCGCCAGCAGCCAAGATCACAGGGTGGCGTCACCCCTCCACTTT
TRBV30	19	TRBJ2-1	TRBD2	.	CAVIKKGTSGSTHHGEQFF	TGTGCGGTGATAAAAAAAGGGACTAGCGGGAGCACACACCACGGTGAGCAGTTCTTC
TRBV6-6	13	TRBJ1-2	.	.	CASSYQAGDGYTF	TGTGCCAGCAGTTACCAGGCAGGGGATGGCTACACCTTC
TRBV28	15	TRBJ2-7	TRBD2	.	CASSLAGTLSYEQYF	TGTGCCAGCTCACTAGCGGGAACCCTCTCCTACGAGCAGTACTTC
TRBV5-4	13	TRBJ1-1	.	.	CASSLTGITEAFF	TGTGCCAGCAGCTTAACAGGGATCACTGAAGCTTTCTTT
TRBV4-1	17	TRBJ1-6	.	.	CASSQDGVAGSGSPLHF	TGCGCCAGCAGCCAAGATGGGGTGGCAGGGAGTGGCTCACCCCTCCACTTT